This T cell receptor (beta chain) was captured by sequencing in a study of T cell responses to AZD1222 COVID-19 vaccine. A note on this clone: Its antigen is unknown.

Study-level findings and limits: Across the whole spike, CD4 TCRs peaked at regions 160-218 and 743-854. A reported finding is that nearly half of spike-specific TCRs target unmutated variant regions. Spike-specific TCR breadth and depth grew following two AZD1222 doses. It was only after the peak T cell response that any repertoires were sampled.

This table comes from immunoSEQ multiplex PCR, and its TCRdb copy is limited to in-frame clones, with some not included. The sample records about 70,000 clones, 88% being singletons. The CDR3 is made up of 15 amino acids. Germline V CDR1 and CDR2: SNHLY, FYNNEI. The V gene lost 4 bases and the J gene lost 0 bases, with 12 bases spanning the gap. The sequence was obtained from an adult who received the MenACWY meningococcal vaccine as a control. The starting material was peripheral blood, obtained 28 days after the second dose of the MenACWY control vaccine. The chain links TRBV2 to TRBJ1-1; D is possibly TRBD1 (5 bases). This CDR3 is CASSGRGEMNTEAFF. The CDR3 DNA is TGTGCCAGCAGTGGGAGGGGCGAGATGAACACTGAAGCTTTCTTT. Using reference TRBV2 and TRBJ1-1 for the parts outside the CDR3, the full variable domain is EPEVTQTPSHQVTQMGQEVILRCVPISNHLYFYWYRQILGQKVEFLVSFYNNEISEKSEIFDDQFSVERPDGSNFTLKIRSTKLEDSAMYFCASSGRGEMNTEAFFGQGTRLTVV.